This T cell receptor (beta chain) was profiled in a study of blood T cell repertoires in COVID-19. Germline-derived CDR1 and CDR2 are MNHEY and SVGAGI. V shed 8 bases and J 8 bases; nucleotides not matched to a gene: 9. CDR3 length: 14 amino acids. Method: immunoSEQ multiplex PCR; TCRdb's copy keeps in-frame clones and lacks some. The data contain about 270,000 clones, 85% to 90% of them seen just once; the ten biggest clones take up over 2%. This clonotype was obtained from a woman under 30 who had recovered from COVID-19. Specimen: PBMCs or T cells enriched from blood (not recorded which). The chain carries TRBV6-5 and TRBJ1-4, with 9 bases lining up with TRBD1. For the CDR3, the DNA is TGTGCCAGCGGGGAACAGGGGGCTAGGGAAAAACTGTTTTTT. It codes for CASGEQGAREKLFF.